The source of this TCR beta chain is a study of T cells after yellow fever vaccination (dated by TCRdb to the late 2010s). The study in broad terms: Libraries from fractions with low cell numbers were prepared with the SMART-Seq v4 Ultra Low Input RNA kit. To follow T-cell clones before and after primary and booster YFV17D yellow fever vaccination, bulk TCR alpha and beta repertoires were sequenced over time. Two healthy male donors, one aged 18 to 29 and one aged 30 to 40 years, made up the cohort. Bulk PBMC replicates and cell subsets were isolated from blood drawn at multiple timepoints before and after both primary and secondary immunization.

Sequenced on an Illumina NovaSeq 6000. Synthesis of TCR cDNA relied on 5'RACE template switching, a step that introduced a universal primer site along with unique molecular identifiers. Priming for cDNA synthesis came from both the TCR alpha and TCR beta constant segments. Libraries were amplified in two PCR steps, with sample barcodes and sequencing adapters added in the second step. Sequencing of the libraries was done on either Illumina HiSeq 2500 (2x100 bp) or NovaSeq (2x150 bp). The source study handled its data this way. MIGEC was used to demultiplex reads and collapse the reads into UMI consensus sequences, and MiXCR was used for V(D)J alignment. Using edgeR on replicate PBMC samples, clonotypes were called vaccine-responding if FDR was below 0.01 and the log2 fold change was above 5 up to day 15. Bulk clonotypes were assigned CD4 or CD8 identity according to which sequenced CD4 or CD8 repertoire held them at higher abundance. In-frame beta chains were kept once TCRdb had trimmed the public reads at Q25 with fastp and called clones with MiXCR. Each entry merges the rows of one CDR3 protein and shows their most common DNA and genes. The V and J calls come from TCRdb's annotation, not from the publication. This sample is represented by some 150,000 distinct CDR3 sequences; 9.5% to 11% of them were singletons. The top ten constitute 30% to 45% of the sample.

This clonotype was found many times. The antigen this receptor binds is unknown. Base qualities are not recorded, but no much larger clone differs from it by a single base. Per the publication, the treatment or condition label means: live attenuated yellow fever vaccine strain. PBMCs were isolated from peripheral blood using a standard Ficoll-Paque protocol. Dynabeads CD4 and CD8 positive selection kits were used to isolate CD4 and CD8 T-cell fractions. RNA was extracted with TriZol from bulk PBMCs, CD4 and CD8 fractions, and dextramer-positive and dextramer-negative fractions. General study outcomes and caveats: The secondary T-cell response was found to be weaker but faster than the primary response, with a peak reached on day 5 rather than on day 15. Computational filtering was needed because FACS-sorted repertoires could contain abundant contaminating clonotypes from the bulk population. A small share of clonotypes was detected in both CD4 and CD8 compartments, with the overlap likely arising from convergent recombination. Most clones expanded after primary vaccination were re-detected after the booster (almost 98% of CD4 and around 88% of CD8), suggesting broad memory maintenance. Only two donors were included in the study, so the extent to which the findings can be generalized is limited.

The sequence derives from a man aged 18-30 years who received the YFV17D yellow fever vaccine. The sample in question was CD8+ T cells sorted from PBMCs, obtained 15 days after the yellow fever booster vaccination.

Read as DNA, the sequence is TGTGCCAGCAGCTTGGATGCCCCGGACCTCAGACCATGGAGCAATCAGCCCCAGCATTTT. This yields the protein CASSLDAPDLRPWSNQPQHF. The chain is encoded by TRBV7-2 joined to TRBJ1-5, with an unclear D gene assignment. The CDR3 runs 20 residues from the cysteine to the phenylalanine. Only the CDR3 DNA is retained, 60 bases long and in frame from the first base. Deletion took 3 bases off V and 1 base off J, with a span of 25 bases between the germline ends. CDR1 and CDR2 (SGHTA, FQGNSA) derive from the germline V gene.